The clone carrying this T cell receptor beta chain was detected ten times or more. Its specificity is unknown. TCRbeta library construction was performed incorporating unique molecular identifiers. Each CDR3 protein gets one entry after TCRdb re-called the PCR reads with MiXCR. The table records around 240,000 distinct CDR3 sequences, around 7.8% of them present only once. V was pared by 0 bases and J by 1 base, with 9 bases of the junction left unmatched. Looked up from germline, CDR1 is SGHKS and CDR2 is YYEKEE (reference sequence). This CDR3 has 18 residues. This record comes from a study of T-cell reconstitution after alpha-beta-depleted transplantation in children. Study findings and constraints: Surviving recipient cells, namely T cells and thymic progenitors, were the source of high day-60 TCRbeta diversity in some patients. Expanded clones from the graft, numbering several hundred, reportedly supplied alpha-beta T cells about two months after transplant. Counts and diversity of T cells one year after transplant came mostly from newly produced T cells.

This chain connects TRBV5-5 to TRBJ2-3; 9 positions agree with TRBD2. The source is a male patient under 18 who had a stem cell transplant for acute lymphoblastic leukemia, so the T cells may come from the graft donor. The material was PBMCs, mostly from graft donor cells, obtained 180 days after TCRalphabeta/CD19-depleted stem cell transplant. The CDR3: CASSLARRVAGGTDTQYF. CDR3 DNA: TGTGCCAGCAGCTTGGCCCGGAGAGTAGCGGGAGGCACAGATACGCAGTATTTT.